The 31 T cell receptor beta chains below were found in one sample sequenced in a study of patients and donors after allogeneic stem cell transplantation (dated by TCRdb to the early 2020s). Libraries were constructed by RT-PCR. The run used a NextSeq 550. TCRdb's own reprocessing of the public reads used fastp at Q25 and MiXCR and kept productive beta chains. Entries are consolidated by CDR3 protein sequence, retaining the most common genes and DNA. For this sample the table gives 25,000 to 30,000 distinct CDR3 sequences, of which 6.5% to 10% were detected only once. Of the sample, 45% to 60% is held by the ten largest clones. Sequencing used blood, either unsorted or a sorted T cell fraction (not recorded which). These receptors were taken from a human donor who was either an allogeneic HSCT recipient or a stem cell or donor lymphocyte infusion donor (not recorded which). It is not recorded whose cells these are; they may come from a transplant donor.

This clonotype was seen at least ten times. The chain is built from TRBV6-1 and TRBJ2-5, with 12 positions matching TRBD2. Per the germline V gene, CDR1 is MNHNS and CDR2 is SASEGT. This CDR3 contains 14 residues. The trim removed 6 bases at V and 5 bases at J, leaving 4 bases unmatched. The CDR3 loop is CASSLAGGLETQYF. The CDR3 region has the DNA TGTGCCAGCAGCCTAGCGGGGGGGCTGGAGACCCAGTACTTC.

This clonotype has ten or more counts. The chain couples TRBV28 to TRBJ2-7, with 8 bases aligning to TRBD2. The CDR3 runs to 16 residues. With V trimmed by 5 bases and J by 0 bases, 9 bases remained unmatched. CDR1 MDHEN and CDR2 SYDVKM come from the germline V gene. CDR3 nucleotide sequence: TGTGCCAGCAGTGGACCGGGACTAGGGAGCTCCTACGAGCAGTACTTC. This codes for CASSGPGLGSSYEQYF.

The chain is built from TRBV19 and TRBJ1-5; TRBD1 matches 8 bases. V lost 10 bases, J lost 5 bases, and 10 bases stayed unmatched. This CDR3 contains 14 residues. Germline V gene sequence: CDR1 LNHDA, CDR2 SQIVND (reference sequence). The CDR3 loop reads CATRTGSRYQPQHF. In DNA form, the CDR3 reads TGTGCCACCCGGACAGGGAGCAGATATCAGCCCCAGCATTTT.

Ten or more counts support this clonotype. This chain connects TRBV5-1 to TRBJ2-1; D is unresolved. CDR1 is SGHRS, CDR2 YFSETQ, per germline. Trimming took 0 bases from V and 6 from J, leaving 7 bases between them. There are 13 residues in the CDR3. The CDR3 loop reads CASSLDGTNEQFF. The CDR3 DNA follows: TGCGCCAGCAGCTTGGATGGTACCAATGAGCAGTTCTTC.

This clonotype was counted only a few times. V is TRBV28 and J is TRBJ2-7; D is unclear. V was shortened by 7 bases and J by 0 bases, with 7 bases between the two germline ends. The CDR3 loop spans 12 amino acids. CDR1 and CDR2 (germline): MDHEN, SYDVKM. Here the CDR3 reads CASNWSSYEQYF. For the CDR3, the DNA is TGTGCCAGCAATTGGAGCTCCTACGAGCAGTACTTC.

At least ten counts were recorded for this clonotype. The chain joins TRBV2 to TRBJ2-5, with 10 bases identical to TRBD1. The germline V gene encodes CDR1 SNHLY and CDR2 FYNNEI. The CDR3 totals 15 residues. V trimming: 3 bases; J trimming: 5 bases; junction bases outside the gene matches: 6. The DNA of the CDR3 is TGTGCCAGCAGTGACTCGGGACAGGGGAGGGAGACCCAGTACTTC. Residues: CASSDSGQGRETQYF.

This clonotype was counted at least ten times. The chain recombines TRBV5-1 with TRBJ2-2; 11 bases fit TRBD2. Germline-derived CDR1 and CDR2 are SGHRS and YFSETQ. The trim removed 7 bases at V and 0 bases at J, leaving 5 bases unmatched. CDR3 length equals 16 residues. CDR3 sequence: CASGPSGRTNTGELFF. CDR3 nucleotides: TGCGCCAGCGGACCTAGCGGGAGGACGAACACCGGGGAGCTGTTTTTT.

This clonotype was recorded a few times. The chain employs TRBV28 and TRBJ2-7; the D is unclear. Germline V gene lookup returns CDR1 MDHEN and CDR2 SYDVKM. V lost 4 bases and J lost 0, with 13 bases in between. The CDR3 loop spans 15 amino acids. CDR3 nucleotides: TGTGCCAGCAGTTCCCCTCCGGCTAGCTCCTACGAGCAGTACTTC. It translates to CASSSPPASSYEQYF.

Many counts were recorded for this clonotype. The rearrangement links TRBV6-2 or TRBV6-3 to TRBJ2-7, with D perhaps matching TRBD2 (6 bases). CDR1 is MNHEY and CDR2 is SVGEGT in the germline V gene. The CDR3 length is 15 residues. V lost 0 bases and J lost 0, with 9 bases in between. The DNA of the CDR3 is TGTGCCAGCAGTTACTCGCGGGGTGGCTCCTACGAGCAGTACTTC. Translation gives CASSYSRGGSYEQYF.

This clonotype has a count of ten or more. J is TRBJ1-1 and V is TRBV5-6; D ambiguous. The CDR3 has 12 amino acids. With 2 bases removed from V and 7 bases from J, the gap between germline ends came to 9 bases. Germline lookup yields CDR1 SGHDT and CDR2 YYEEEE. CDR3 loop: CASSFRLDEAFF. As DNA, the CDR3 is TGTGCCAGCAGCTTTAGACTTGATGAAGCTTTCTTT.

Ten or more counts support this clonotype. This rearrangement joins TRBV7-6 to TRBJ2-7, with D possibly being TRBD2 (5 bases). This CDR3 spans 18 amino acids. CDR1 and CDR2 (germline): SGHVS, FNYEAQ. Between the trimmed V and J ends, which lost 5 bases and 6 bases, there was a span of 29 bases. The CDR3 loop reads CASSKTAIGLGSLSEQYF. The CDR3 bases are TGTGCCAGCAGCAAAACTGCGATAGGACTGGGCTCTCTCTCCGAGCAGTACTTC.

This clonotype was observed many times. V is TRBV9 and J is TRBJ2-5; the match to TRBD2 covers 12 bases. The V segment lost 3 bases and the J segment 4 bases; nucleotides outside the gene matches: 7. The CDR3 has 16 residues. CDR1 is SGDLS and CDR2 is YYNGEE in the germline V gene. CDR3 sequence reads: CASSEMPGLAGETQYF. The DNA for the CDR3 is TGTGCCAGCAGCGAAATGCCGGGACTAGCGGGAGAGACCCAGTACTTC.

This clonotype came up a few times. The CDR3 protein is CASSNRNEQFF. The CDR3 nucleotides are TGTGCCAGCAGCAACCGCAATGAGCAGTTCTTC. J is TRBJ2-1 and V is TRBV7-9; D remains unclear. This CDR3 is built from 11 residues. Trimming shortened V by 5 bases and J by 6 bases, and 5 bases separated the two germline ends. The V gene's germline CDR1 is SEHNR and CDR2 FQNEAQ (reference sequence).

This clonotype came up many times. The J gene is TRBJ2-7, the V gene TRBV14; D is possibly TRBD1 (5 bases). The V end lost 4 bases, the J end lost 6 bases, and 13 bases lay between the germline ends. The germline V gene encodes CDR1 SGHDN and CDR2 FVKESK. CDR3 length: 13 amino acids. For the CDR3, the DNA is TGTGCCAGCAGCCCCGACAGAGGCCTCGAGCAGTACTTC. Amino acids: CASSPDRGLEQYF.

The chain uses TRBV19 and TRBJ2-1, with a possible D match to TRBD2 (5 bases). Trimming shortened V by 2 bases and J by 5 bases, and 10 bases separated the two germline ends. The CDR3 extends over 14 amino acids. Germline CDR1 and CDR2: LNHDA and SQIVND (reference sequence). The CDR3, as DNA: TGTGCCAGTAGTATACAGGCGGGTCACAATGAGCAGTTCTTC. It specifies CASSIQAGHNEQFF.

Many counts were recorded for this clonotype. The chain joins TRBV18 to TRBJ2-7, with 8 bases lining up with TRBD1. The ends lost 4 bases at V and 2 bases at J; junction bases unmatched: 7. From germline, CDR1 is KGHSH and CDR2 LQKENI. This CDR3 spans 15 amino acids. CDR3 nucleotides: TGTGCCAGCTCACTTACGGGACAGGAAACCTACGAGCAGTACTTC. It codes for CASSLTGQETYEQYF.

The rearrangement uses TRBV10-1 and TRBJ1-2, with unresolved D. The germline V gene encodes CDR1 WNHNN and CDR2 SYGVQD (reference sequence). V lost 6 bases and J lost 4, with 12 bases in between. The CDR3 loop spans 13 amino acids. CDR3 DNA: TGCGCCAGCAGCCAAGACACGAGCTATGGCTACACCTTC. This sequence encodes CASSQDTSYGYTF.

This clonotype was found once. The gene calls are TRBV5-5 and TRBJ1-5; 12 positions agree with TRBD1. CDR1 and CDR2 from the germline V gene are SGHKS and YYEKEE (reference sequence). Trimming took 3 bases from V and 1 from J; bases not matched to a gene: 2. The CDR3 totals 16 residues. Here the CDR3 reads CASSWGQGASNQPQHF. The CDR3, as DNA: TGTGCCAGCAGCTGGGGACAGGGGGCCAGCAATCAGCCCCAGCATTTT. Full variable domain (outside the CDR3, taken from reference TRBV5-5 and TRBJ1-5): DAGVTQSPTHLIKTRGQQVTLRCSPISGHKSVSWYQQVLGQGPQFIFQYYEKEERGRGNFPDRFSARQFPNYSSELNVNALLLGDSALYLCASSWGQGASNQPQHFGDGTRLSIL.

The chain links TRBV6-2 or TRBV6-3 to TRBJ2-5; 12 nucleotides line up with TRBD2. V dropped 6 bases and J dropped 2; count of bases not matched to a gene: 7. Germline V gene data show CDR1 as MNHEY and CDR2 as SVGEGT. CDR3 length: 16 residues. CDR3 loop: CASRSLAGGWQETQYF. As DNA, the CDR3 is TGTGCCAGCAGGTCACTAGCGGGGGGATGGCAAGAGACCCAGTACTTC.

This clonotype was picked up many times. The chain links TRBV18 to TRBJ1-1, with D unclear. V was cut by 3 bases and J by 5 bases, with 13 bases left in between. The CDR3 is 14 amino acids. Germline values: CDR1 KGHSH, CDR2 LQKENI. CDR3 protein: CASSPSSGGTEAFF. The CDR3 bases are TGTGCCAGCTCACCCTCCTCCGGTGGTACTGAAGCTTTCTTT.

This clonotype is medium-sized in the sample. The gene calls are TRBV24-1 and TRBJ2-6; 11 bases line up with TRBD1. This CDR3 comprises 18 residues. With 2 bases clipped from V and 0 bases from J, the junction kept 2 bases outside the gene matches. Germline V lookup: CDR1 KGHDR, CDR2 SFDVKD. The chain's CDR3 is CATSDYGQGASGANVLTF. CDR3 sequence (DNA): TGTGCCACCAGTGATTACGGACAGGGGGCCTCTGGGGCCAACGTCCTGACTTTC.

This clonotype occurred many times. The chain couples TRBV7-9 to TRBJ2-7; D remains unclear. Trimming cost V 0 bases and J 8 bases, with 11 bases left between them. This CDR3 spans 13 amino acids. The germline V gene has CDR1 SEHNR and CDR2 FQNEAQ (reference sequence). In nucleotides, the CDR3 is TGTGCCAGCAGCTTAGCAGAAGCATTCAAGCAGTACTTC. Its protein is CASSLAEAFKQYF.

There are many counts of this clonotype. This chain joins TRBV5-1 and TRBJ1-6; D is unresolved. The CDR3 has 15 amino acids. V lost 0 bases and J lost 7, with 11 bases in between. Germline CDR1 reads SGHRS; CDR2 reads YFSETQ. CDR3 residues: CASSLDLLLNSPLHF. CDR3 bases: TGCGCCAGCAGCTTGGATTTGCTTTTGAATTCACCCCTCCACTTT.

This clonotype was observed at least ten times. The gene calls are TRBV6-1 and TRBJ2-5; 10 nucleotides align to TRBD1. CDR1 is MNHNS, CDR2 SASEGT, per germline. The CDR3 runs to 15 residues. V lost 5 bases and J lost 5; bases outside the gene matches: 8. DNA of the CDR3: TGTGCCAGCAGTCCGCGGGACAGGGGTGTGGAGACCCAGTACTTC. It codes for CASSPRDRGVETQYF.

The sample holds a few counts of this clonotype. The chain recombines TRBV5-1 with TRBJ2-6, with D maybe TRBD1 (5 bases). The V end lost 5 bases, the J end lost 2 bases, and 11 bases lay between the germline ends. The CDR3 is 15 residues long. The germline gives CDR1 SGHRS, CDR2 YFSETQ. CDR3 region: CASSRSGTGANVLTF. CDR3 in DNA: TGCGCCAGCAGTCGCTCAGGGACTGGGGCCAACGTCCTGACTTTC.

This clonotype was recorded many times. The chain couples TRBV30 to TRBJ2-1, with 8 positions matching TRBD2. V gave up 3 bases and J gave up 4 bases; unmatched junction bases: 8. The CDR3 sequence is 15 residues long. The germline V gene encodes CDR1 GTSNPN and CDR2 SVGIG (reference sequence). CDR3 sequence (DNA): TGTGCCTGGAGCCTAACTAGCGGACAATACAATGAGCAGTTCTTC. This encodes CAWSLTSGQYNEQFF. Full variable domain (remainder filled in from reference TRBV30 and TRBJ2-1): SQTIHQWPATLVQPVGSPLSLECTVEGTSNPNLYWYRQAAGRGLQLLFYSVGIGQISSEVPQNLSASRPQDRQFILSSKKLLLSDSGFYLCAWSLTSGQYNEQFFGPGTRLTVL.

This clonotype was recorded many times. The V call is TRBV27, the J call TRBJ2-1; weak D call: TRBD2 (9 bases). CDR1 and CDR2 (germline): MNHEY, SMNVEV (reference sequence). CDR3 size: 17 residues. Trimming took 5 bases from V and 4 from J, leaving 21 bases between them. As DNA, the CDR3 is TGTGCCAGCAGTCGGACAGGGCGGGAGGGTATGTACAATGAGCAGTTCTTC. It yields the protein CASSRTGREGMYNEQFF.

This clonotype ranks as medium-sized. V usage is TRBV7-9 and J usage is TRBJ2-1, with 10 nucleotides matching TRBD2. Germline V gives CDR1 SEHNR, CDR2 FQNEAQ (reference sequence). V lost 5 bases and J lost 6; bases outside the gene matches: 4. This CDR3 has 14 residues. CDR3: CASSKGLAINEQFF. CDR3 DNA sequence: TGTGCCAGCAGCAAGGGACTAGCGATCAATGAGCAGTTCTTC.

This sequence joins TRBV6-2 or TRBV6-3 and TRBJ1-2, with D unresolved. V lost 2 bases to trimming and J lost 4 bases, with 8 bases between them. There are 13 residues in the CDR3. The V gene's germline CDR1 is MNHEY and CDR2 SVGEGT. The CDR3 DNA sequence: TGTGCCAGCAGTTACGCAAAGGGCTATGGCTACACCTTC. Translated: CASSYAKGYGYTF.

This clonotype was seen only a few times. This chain links TRBV6-1 with TRBJ2-1; possibly TRBD1 or TRBD2 for D (5 bases each). V shed 2 bases and J shed 10 bases, with 15 bases lying between them. Germline V gene data show CDR1 as MNHNS and CDR2 as SASEGT. This CDR3 has 14 amino acids. As DNA, the CDR3 is TGTGCCAGCAGTGAAAACCCCCAGAGGGGAGAGCAGTTCTTC. It yields the protein CASSENPQRGEQFF.

The V gene is TRBV5-1, the J gene TRBJ2-5; tentative D call: TRBD2 (5 bases). CDR1 and CDR2 from the germline V gene are SGHRS and YFSETQ. Trimming stripped 3 bases from V and 1 base from J, with 13 bases between. The CDR3 loop spans 15 amino acids. CDR3 loop: CASSSAGGSQETQYF. CDR3 coding DNA: TGCGCCAGCAGCTCCGCGGGTGGCTCCCAAGAGACCCAGTACTTC. The whole variable domain, filled in from reference TRBV5-1 and TRBJ2-5, reads KAGVTQTPRYLIKTRGQQVTLSCSPISGHRSVSWYQQTPGQGLQFLFEYFSETQRNKGNFPGRFSGRQFSNSRSEMNVSTLELGDSALYLCASSSAGGSQETQYFGPGTRLLVL.